This TCR beta chain came from a study of CD8 T cells in ankylosing spondylitis. Molecular-barcoded quantitative 5'-RACE produced these TCR beta libraries. TCRdb used MiXCR to reprocess the 5' RACE reads, holding one entry per CDR3 protein. The data show 200,000 to 300,000 distinct CDR3 sequences, about 24% seen once. Germline assignment: CDR1 SGHRS and CDR2 YFSETQ. V lost 6 bases, J lost 6 bases, and 16 bases stayed unmatched. This CDR3 comprises 16 residues. Overall study results and limits: In ankylosing spondylitis patients, matched synovial fluid reportedly showed significant enrichment of disease-linked clones. Characteristic of ankylosing spondylitis blood, it appeared, was a TCR beta motif comprising about eight highly homologous variants. Prior work had noted some motif variants in reactive arthritis blood and synovial fluid.

Regarding this clonotype: Its antigen remains unidentified.

This rearrangement joins TRBV5-1 to TRBJ2-5; 8 nucleotides line up with TRBD2. Sequencing used blood, either unsorted or a sorted T cell fraction (not recorded which). The TCR was taken from a male donor with ankylosing spondylitis or in good health (not recorded which). CDR3 nucleotides: TGCGCCAGCACCCTGACTAGCGAGATAAATCCGAAGACCCAGTACTTC. Its protein is CASTLTSEINPKTQYF.